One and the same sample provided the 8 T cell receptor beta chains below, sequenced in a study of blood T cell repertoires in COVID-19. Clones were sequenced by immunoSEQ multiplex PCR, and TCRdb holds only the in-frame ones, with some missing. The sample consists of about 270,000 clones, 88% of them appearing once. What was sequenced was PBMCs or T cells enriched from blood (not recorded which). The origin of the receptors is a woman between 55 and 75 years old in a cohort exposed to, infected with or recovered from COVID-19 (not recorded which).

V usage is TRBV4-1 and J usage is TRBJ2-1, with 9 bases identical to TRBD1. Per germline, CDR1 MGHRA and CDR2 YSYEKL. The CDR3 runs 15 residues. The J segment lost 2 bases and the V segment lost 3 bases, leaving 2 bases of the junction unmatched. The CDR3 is CASSQGTGTYNEQFF. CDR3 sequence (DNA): TGCGCCAGCAGCCAGGGGACAGGGACCTACAATGAGCAGTTCTTC.

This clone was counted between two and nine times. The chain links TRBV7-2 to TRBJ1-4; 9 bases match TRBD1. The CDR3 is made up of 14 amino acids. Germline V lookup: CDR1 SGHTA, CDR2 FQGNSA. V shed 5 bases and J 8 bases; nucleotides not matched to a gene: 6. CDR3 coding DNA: TGTGCCAGCAGCCCGGGACAGGGACCCGAAAAACTGTTTTTT. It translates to CASSPGQGPEKLFF.

The CDR3 nucleotides are TGCGCCAGCAGCTTGATTTCGCTACGAGAGACCCAGTACTTC. Translating gives CASSLISLRETQYF. V gene TRBV5-1 combines with J gene TRBJ2-5; D is undetermined. The CDR3 runs to 14 residues. V lost 1 base, J lost 4 bases, and 11 bases lay in between. CDR1 and CDR2 (germline): SGHRS, YFSETQ.

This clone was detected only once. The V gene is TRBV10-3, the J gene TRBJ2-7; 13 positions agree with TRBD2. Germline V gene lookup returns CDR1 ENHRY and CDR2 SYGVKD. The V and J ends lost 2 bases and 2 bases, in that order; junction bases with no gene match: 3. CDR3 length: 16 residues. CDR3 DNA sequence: TGTGCCATCAGTGAGACACTAGCGGGAGGGCCCTACGAGCAGTACTTC. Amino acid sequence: CAISETLAGGPYEQYF.

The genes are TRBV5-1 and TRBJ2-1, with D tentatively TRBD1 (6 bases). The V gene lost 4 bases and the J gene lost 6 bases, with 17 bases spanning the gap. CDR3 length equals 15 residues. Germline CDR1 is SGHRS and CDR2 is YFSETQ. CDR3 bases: TGCGCCAGCAGCCCCGGACAGTCTCCCTTCAATGAGCAGTTCTTC. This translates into CASSPGQSPFNEQFF. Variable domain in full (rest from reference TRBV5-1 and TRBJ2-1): KAGVTQTPRYLIKTRGQQVTLSCSPISGHRSVSWYQQTPGQGLQFLFEYFSETQRNKGNFPGRFSGRQFSNSRSEMNVSTLELGDSALYLCASSPGQSPFNEQFFGPGTRLTVL.

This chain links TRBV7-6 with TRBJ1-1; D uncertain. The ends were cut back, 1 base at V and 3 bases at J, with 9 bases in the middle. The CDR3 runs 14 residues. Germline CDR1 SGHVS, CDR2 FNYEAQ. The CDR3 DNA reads TGTGCCAGCAGCTTAGGAGAGGGTTACACTGAAGCTTTCTTT. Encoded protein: CASSLGEGYTEAFF.

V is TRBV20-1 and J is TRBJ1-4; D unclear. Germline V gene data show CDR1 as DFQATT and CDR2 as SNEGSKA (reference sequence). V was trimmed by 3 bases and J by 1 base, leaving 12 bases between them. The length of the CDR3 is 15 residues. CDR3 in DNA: TGCAGTGCTAGTCCAGGATACCAAACTAATGAAAAACTGTTTTTT. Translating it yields CSASPGYQTNEKLFF.

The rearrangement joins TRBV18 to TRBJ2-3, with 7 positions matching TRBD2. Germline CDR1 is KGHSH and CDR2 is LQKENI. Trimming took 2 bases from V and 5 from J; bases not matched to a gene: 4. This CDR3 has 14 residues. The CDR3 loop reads CASSPGEGRDTQYF. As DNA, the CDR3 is TGTGCCAGCTCACCAGGGGAGGGCCGAGATACGCAGTATTTT.